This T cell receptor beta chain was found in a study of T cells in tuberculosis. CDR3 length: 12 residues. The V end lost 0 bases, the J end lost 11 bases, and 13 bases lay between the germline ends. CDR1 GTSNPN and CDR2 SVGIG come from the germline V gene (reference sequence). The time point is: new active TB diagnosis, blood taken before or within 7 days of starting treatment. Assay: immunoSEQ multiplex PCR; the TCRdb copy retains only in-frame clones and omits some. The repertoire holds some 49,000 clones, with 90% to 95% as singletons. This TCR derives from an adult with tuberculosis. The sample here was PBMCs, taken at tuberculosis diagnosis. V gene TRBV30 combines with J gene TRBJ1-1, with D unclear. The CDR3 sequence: CAWSVESVGAFF. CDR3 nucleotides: TGTGCCTGGAGTGTGGAATCAGTCGGGGCTTTCTTT.